This T cell receptor (beta chain) came from a study of OX40 agonist ivuxolimab in advanced cancers. V lost 1 base, J lost 0 bases, and 21 bases lay in between. This CDR3 spans 19 amino acids. In germline, CDR1 is LNHNV, CDR2 YYDKDF (reference sequence). Profiling relied on immunoSEQ multiplex PCR, and the TCRdb table lists in-frame clones only, not all of them. Here the sample spans some 76,000 clones, just under 85% being singletons. The sequencing used CD4+ or CD8+ T cells sorted from blood, collected in a trial of the OX40 agonist ivuxolimab. V usage is TRBV15 and J usage is TRBJ1-1; D unclear. This clonotype was sampled from an adult with an advanced solid tumor such as melanoma, head and neck, liver or kidney cancer. The chain's CDR3 is CATSRGPAVNFVMNTEAFF. CDR3 in DNA: TGTGCCACCAGCAGAGGGCCCGCGGTGAACTTCGTCATGAACACTGAAGCTTTCTTT.